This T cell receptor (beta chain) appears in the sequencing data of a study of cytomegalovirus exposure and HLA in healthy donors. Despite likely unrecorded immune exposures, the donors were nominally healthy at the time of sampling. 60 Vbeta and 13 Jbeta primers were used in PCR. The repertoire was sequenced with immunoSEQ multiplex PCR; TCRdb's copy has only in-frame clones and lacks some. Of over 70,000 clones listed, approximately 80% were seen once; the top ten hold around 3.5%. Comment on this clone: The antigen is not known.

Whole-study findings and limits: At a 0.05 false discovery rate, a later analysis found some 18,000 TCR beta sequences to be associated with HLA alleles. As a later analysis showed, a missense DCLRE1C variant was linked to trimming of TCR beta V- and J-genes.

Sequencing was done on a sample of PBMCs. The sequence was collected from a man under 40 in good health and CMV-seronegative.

CDR3 sequence reads: CASSSYYGYTF. CDR3 sequence (DNA): TGTGCCAGCAGCTCCTACTATGGCTACACCTTC. This rearrangement joins TRBV7-9 to TRBJ1-2; no definite D call. The V gene's germline CDR1 is SEHNR and CDR2 FQNEAQ (reference sequence). The V gene lost 4 bases and the J gene lost 3 bases, with 3 bases spanning the gap. There are 11 residues in the CDR3.